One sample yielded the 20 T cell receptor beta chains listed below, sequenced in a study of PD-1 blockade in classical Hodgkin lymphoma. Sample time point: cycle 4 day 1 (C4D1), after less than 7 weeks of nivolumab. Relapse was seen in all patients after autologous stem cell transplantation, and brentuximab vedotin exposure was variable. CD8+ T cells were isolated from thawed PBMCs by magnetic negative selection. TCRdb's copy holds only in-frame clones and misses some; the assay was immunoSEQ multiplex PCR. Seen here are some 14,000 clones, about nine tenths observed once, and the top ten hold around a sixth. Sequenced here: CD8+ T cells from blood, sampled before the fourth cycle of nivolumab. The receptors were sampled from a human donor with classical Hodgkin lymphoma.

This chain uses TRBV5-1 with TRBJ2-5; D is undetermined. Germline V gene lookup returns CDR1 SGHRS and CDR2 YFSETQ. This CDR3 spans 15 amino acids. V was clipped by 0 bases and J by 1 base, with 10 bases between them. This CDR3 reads CASSLALIGQETQYF. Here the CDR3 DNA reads TGCGCCAGCAGCTTGGCCTTGATAGGCCAAGAGACCCAGTACTTC. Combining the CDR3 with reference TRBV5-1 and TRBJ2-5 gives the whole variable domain KAGVTQTPRYLIKTRGQQVTLSCSPISGHRSVSWYQQTPGQGLQFLFEYFSETQRNKGNFPGRFSGRQFSNSRSEMNVSTLELGDSALYLCASSLALIGQETQYFGPGTRLLVL.

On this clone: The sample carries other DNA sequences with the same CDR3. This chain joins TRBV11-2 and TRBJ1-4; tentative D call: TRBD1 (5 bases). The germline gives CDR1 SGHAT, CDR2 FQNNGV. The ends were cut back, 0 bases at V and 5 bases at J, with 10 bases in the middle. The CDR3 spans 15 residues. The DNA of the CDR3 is TGTGCCAGCAGCTTAGAGGCGGGGGGGAATGAAAAACTGTTTTTT. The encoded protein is CASSLEAGGNEKLFF.

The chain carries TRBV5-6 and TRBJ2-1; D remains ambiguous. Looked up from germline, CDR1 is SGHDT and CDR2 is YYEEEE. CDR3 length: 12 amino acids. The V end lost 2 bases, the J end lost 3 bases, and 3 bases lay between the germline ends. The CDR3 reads CASSLYYNEQFF. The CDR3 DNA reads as TGTGCCAGCAGCTTATACTACAATGAGCAGTTCTTC.

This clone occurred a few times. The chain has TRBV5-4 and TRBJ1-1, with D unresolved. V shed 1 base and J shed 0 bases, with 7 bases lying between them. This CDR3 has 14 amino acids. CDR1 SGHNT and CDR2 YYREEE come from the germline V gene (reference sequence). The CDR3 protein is CASSLTALNTEAFF. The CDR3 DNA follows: TGTGCCAGCAGCTTGACGGCTCTGAACACTGAAGCTTTCTTT.

The CDR3 is CASQVAGTETQYF. DNA of the CDR3: TGTGCCAGTCAAGTAGCGGGGACGGAGACCCAGTACTTC. The chain carries TRBV7-9 and TRBJ2-5; 8 bases agree with TRBD2. Germline V gives CDR1 SEHNR, CDR2 FQNEAQ (reference sequence). The CDR3 spans 13 residues. J lost 5 bases, V lost 9 bases, and 8 bases had no gene match.

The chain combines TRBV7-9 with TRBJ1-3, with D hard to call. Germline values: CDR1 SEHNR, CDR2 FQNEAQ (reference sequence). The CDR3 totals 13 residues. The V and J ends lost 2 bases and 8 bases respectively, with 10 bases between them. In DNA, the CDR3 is TGTGCCAGCAGCTTAATGGCTCAGGACACCATATATTTT. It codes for CASSLMAQDTIYF.

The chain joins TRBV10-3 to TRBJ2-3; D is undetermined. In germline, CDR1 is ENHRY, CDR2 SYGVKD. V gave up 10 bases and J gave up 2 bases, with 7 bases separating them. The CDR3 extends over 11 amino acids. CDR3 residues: CATHSTDTQYF. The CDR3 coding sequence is TGTGCCACACACTCCACAGATACGCAGTATTTT.

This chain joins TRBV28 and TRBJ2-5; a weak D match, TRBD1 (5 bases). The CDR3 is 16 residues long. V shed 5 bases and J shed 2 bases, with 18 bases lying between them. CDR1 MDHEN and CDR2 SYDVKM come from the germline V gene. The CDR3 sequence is CASSRPRDDLQETQYF. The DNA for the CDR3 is TGTGCCAGCAGTCGACCCAGGGATGACCTTCAAGAGACCCAGTACTTC.

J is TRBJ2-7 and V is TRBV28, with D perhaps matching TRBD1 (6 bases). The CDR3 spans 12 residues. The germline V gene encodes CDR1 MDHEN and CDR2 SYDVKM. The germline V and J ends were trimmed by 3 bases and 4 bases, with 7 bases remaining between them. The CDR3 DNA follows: TGTGCCAGCAGTTTTCAGGGGTACGAGCAGTACTTC. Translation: CASSFQGYEQYF. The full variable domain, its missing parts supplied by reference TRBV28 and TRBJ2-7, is DVKVTQSSRYLVKRTGEKVFLECVQDMDHENMFWYRQDPGLGLRLIYFSYDVKMKEKGDIPEGYSVSREKKERFSLILESASTNQTSMYLCASSFQGYEQYFGPGTRLTVT.

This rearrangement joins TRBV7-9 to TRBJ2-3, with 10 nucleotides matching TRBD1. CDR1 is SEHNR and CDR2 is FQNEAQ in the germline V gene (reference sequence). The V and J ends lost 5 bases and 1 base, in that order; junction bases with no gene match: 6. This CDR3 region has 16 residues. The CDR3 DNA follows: TGTGCCAGCAGCACCTGGACAGGGGGAGGCACAGATACGCAGTATTTT. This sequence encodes CASSTWTGGGTDTQYF.

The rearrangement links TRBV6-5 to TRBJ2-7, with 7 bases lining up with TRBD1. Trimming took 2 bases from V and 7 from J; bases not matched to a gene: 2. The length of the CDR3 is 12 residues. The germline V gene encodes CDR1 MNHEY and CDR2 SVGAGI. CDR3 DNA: TGTGCCAGCAGTTACGCAGGGGGAGAGCAGTACTTC. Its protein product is CASSYAGGEQYF.

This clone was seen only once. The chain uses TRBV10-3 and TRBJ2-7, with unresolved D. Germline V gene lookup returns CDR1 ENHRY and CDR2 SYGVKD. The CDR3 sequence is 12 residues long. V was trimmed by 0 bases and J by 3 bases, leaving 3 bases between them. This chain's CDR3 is CAISESGYEQYF. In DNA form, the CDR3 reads TGTGCCATCAGTGAGTCGGGCTACGAGCAGTACTTC.

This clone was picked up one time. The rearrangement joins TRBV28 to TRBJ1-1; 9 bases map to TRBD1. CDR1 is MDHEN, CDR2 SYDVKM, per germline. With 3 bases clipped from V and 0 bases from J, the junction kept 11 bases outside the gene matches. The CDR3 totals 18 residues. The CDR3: CASSFYGTGLTMNTEAFF. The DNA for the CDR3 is TGTGCCAGCAGTTTTTATGGGACAGGGTTGACAATGAACACTGAAGCTTTCTTT.

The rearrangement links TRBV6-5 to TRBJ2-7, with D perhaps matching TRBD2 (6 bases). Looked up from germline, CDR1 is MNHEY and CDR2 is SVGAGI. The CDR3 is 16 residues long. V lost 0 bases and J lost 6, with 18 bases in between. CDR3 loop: CASSYSRGNWAAEQYF. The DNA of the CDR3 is TGTGCCAGCAGTTACTCGCGCGGGAACTGGGCCGCCGAGCAGTACTTC.

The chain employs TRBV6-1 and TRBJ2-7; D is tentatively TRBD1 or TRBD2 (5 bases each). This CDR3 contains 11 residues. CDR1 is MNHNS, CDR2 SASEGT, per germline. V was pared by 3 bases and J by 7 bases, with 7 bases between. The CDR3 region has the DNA TGTGCCAGCAGTGACTGGGGGGAGCAGTACTTC. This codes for CASSDWGEQYF.

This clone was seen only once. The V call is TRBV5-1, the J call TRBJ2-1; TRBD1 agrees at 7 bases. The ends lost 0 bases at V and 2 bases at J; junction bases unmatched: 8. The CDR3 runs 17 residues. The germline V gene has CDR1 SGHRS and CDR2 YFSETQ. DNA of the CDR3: TGCGCCAGCAGCTTGGAAGCTACAGGGGTGGCCTACAATGAGCAGTTCTTC. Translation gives CASSLEATGVAYNEQFF.

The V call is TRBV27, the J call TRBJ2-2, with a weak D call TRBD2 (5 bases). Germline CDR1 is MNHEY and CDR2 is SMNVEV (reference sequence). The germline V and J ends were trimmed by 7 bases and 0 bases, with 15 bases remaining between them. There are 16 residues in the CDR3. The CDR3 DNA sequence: TGTGCCAGCACTCCGAGTCTAGCCACGAACACCGGGGAGCTGTTTTTT. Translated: CASTPSLATNTGELFF.

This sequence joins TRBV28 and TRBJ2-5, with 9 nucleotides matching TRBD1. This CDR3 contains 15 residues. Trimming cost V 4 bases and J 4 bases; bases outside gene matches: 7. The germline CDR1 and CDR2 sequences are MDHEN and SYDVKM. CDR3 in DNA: TGTGCCAGCAGTTGGGGGACAGGGTACGGAGAGACCCAGTACTTC. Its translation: CASSWGTGYGETQYF. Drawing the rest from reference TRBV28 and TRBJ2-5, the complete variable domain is DVKVTQSSRYLVKRTGEKVFLECVQDMDHENMFWYRQDPGLGLRLIYFSYDVKMKEKGDIPEGYSVSREKKERFSLILESASTNQTSMYLCASSWGTGYGETQYFGPGTRLLVL.

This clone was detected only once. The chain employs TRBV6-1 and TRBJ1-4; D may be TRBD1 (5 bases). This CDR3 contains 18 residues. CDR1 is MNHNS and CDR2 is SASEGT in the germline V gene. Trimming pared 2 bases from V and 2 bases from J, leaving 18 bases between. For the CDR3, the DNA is TGTGCCAGCAGTGAACGGATAGCGGGGGGGACCACTAATGAAAAACTGTTTTTT. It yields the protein CASSERIAGGTTNEKLFF.

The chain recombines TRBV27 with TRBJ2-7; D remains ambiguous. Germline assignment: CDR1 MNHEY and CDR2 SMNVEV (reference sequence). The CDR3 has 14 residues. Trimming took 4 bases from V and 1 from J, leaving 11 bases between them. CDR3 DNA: TGTGCCAGCAGTTCAATCGGGCAGTCCTACGAGCAGTACTTC. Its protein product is CASSSIGQSYEQYF.